This T cell receptor beta chain stems from a study of CD8+CD57+ T cells in acquired aplastic anemia. Investigators profiled TCR beta VDJ and CDR3 from genomic DNA template. In TCRdb, the reads were re-called with MiXCR into one record per CDR3 protein. The repertoire has 270,000 or so distinct CDR3 sequences, around 82% of them found once; the top ten carry around 40%. All patients picked for sequencing had shown, by flow cytometry, an expansion of CD8+CD57+ cells. The V and J ends lost 3 bases and 12 bases, in that order; junction bases with no gene match: 16. The V gene's germline CDR1 is SGHVS and CDR2 FQNEAQ. CDR3 length: 16 amino acids. Remarks on this clonotype: The antigen remains unidentified.

Points from the study as a whole: Patients and controls had CD8+ Simpson's diversity values that were not significantly distinct.

The receptor's source is a human donor with aplastic anemia. The sequenced material came from sorted CD4+, CD8+, or CD8+CD57+ T cells (not recorded which) from PBMCs. The rearrangement uses TRBV7-8 and TRBJ2-1; 8 nucleotides align to TRBD1. The DNA for the CDR3 is TGTGCCAGCAGCTTTCATCCAGGCGGGACAGGCGATTCGCAGTTCTTC. Amino acid sequence: CASSFHPGGTGDSQFF. Together with reference TRBV7-8 and TRBJ2-1, the CDR3 gives the full variable domain: GAGVSQSPRYKVAKRGQDVALRCDPISGHVSLFWYQQALGQGPEFLTYFQNEAQLDKSGLPSDRFFAERPEGSVSTLKIQRTQQEDSAVYLCASSFHPGGTGDSQFFGPGTRLTVL.